The clone carrying this T cell receptor beta chain was detected only a few times. Its antigen is not identified. Trimming cost V 5 bases and J 2 bases, with 16 bases left between them. This CDR3 is 17 amino acids long. Germline V gene data show CDR1 as SGHAT and CDR2 as FQNNGV. The data were taken from a study of beta chain features in type 1 diabetes. CD45RO/CCR7/CD25/CD127/CD95/CD27 sorting isolated CD4+ naive, central memory, regulatory and stem cell-like memory cells. Notes on the study in general: More deletions and fewer insertions at VDJ junctions were seen in type 1 diabetes patients.

Investigators reverse transcribed all isolated RNA, so they sequenced expressed TCRB transcripts. Produced via immunoSEQ multiplex PCR; TCRdb's table is partial and in-frame only. The sample shows 200,000 to 250,000 clones, roughly 15% of them seen only once. This receptor was obtained from a woman aged 40 to 55 in good health. The sample comprised naive CD4+ T cells from blood. The chain uses TRBV11-2 and TRBJ2-6, with D possibly being TRBD1 (6 bases). CDR3 nucleotide sequence: TGTGCCAGCAGCCATAAACCCAGGGGCCCTGGGGCCAACGTCCTGACTTTC. It is translated as CASSHKPRGPGANVLTF. The full variable domain, its missing parts supplied by reference TRBV11-2 and TRBJ2-6, is EAGVAQSPRYKIIEKRQSVAFWCNPISGHATLYWYQQILGQGPKLLIQFQNNGVVDDSQLPKDRFSAERLKGVDSTLKIQPAKLEDSAVYLCASSHKPRGPGANVLTFGAGSRLTVL.